What follows are 32 T cell receptor beta chains derived from one specimen sequenced in a study of T cell changes during pregnancy in multiple sclerosis. Produced via immunoSEQ multiplex PCR; TCRdb's table is partial and in-frame only. The top ten clones hold more than 0.4% of a sample with around 130,000 clones, less than 97% of them seen once. Sample: peripheral blood, taken after pregnancy. The source is a female donor with multiple sclerosis, enrolled in a pregnancy study.

This clone came up once. The chain joins TRBV9 to TRBJ2-2; 7 bases agree with TRBD1. The CDR3 spans 14 residues. Germline V lookup: CDR1 SGDLS, CDR2 YYNGEE. V lost 4 bases and J lost 4; bases outside the gene matches: 4. Here the CDR3 DNA reads TGTGCCAGCAGCCCGGGACAGAGCACCGGGGAGCTGTTTTTT. Protein product: CASSPGQSTGELFF.

This sequence joins TRBV27 and TRBJ2-3; the match to TRBD1 covers 8 bases. The CDR3 loop spans 15 amino acids. With V trimmed by 6 bases and J by 5 bases, 10 bases remained unmatched. Germline CDR1 is MNHEY and CDR2 is SMNVEV (reference sequence). CDR3 DNA sequence: TGTGCCAGCAGCCTTACGCAGGGGGCGGGAGATACGCAGTATTTT. It codes for CASSLTQGAGDTQYF.

The CDR3: CASSQQTGGLETQYF. CDR3 nucleotide sequence: TGTGCCAGCAGCCAGCAGACAGGGGGCCTAGAGACCCAGTACTTC. The chain uses TRBV6-5 and TRBJ2-5; 10 nucleotides agree with TRBD1. The CDR3 is 15 residues long. Germline CDR1 is MNHEY and CDR2 is SVGAGI. V lost 6 bases, J lost 4 bases, and 8 bases stayed unmatched.

The chain combines TRBV27 with TRBJ1-5; TRBD1 aligns across 8 bases. V lost 9 bases to trimming and J lost 5 bases; unmatched junction nucleotides: 6. Per the germline V gene, CDR1 is MNHEY and CDR2 is SMNVEV (reference sequence). The length of the CDR3 is 13 residues. CDR3 sequence reads: CASRGQADQPQHF. CDR3 sequence (DNA): TGTGCCAGTAGGGGACAGGCCGATCAGCCCCAGCATTTT.

The CDR3 coding sequence is TGTGCCAGCAGCTCTGACAGGGTAGGAAGCGAGCAGTACTTC. This gives the protein CASSSDRVGSEQYF. This chain links TRBV7-9 with TRBJ2-7, with TRBD1 matching 7 bases. Trimming removed 4 bases from V and 6 bases from J; junction bases left unmatched: 9. This CDR3 has 14 residues. Germline assignment: CDR1 SEHNR and CDR2 FQNEAQ (reference sequence).

CDR3 sequence (DNA): TGCGCCAGCAGCCAAGATGTATCCAGCGGCAACACGAACAGTGGGTCTCCCTACGAGCAGTACTTC. Translation gives CASSQDVSSGNTNSGSPYEQYF. The chain carries TRBV4-3 and TRBJ2-7; possibly TRBD2 for D (5 bases). The V end was cut by 0 bases, the J end by 2 bases, with 32 bases between. The CDR3 is made up of 22 amino acids. CDR1 and CDR2 (germline): LGHNA, YSLEER.

The CDR3 DNA follows: TGTGCCAGCAGTTTTGGCGAATCTCCAGGGAGGGGAGAGACCCAGTACTTC. It specifies CASSFGESPGRGETQYF. This chain uses TRBV28 with TRBJ2-5, with 7 positions matching TRBD2. The V gene end was trimmed by 3 bases and the J gene end by 4 bases; junction bases not matched to a gene: 14. CDR3 length: 17 residues. Looked up from germline, CDR1 is MDHEN and CDR2 is SYDVKM. Full variable domain (rest looked up from reference TRBV28 and TRBJ2-5): DVKVTQSSRYLVKRTGEKVFLECVQDMDHENMFWYRQDPGLGLRLIYFSYDVKMKEKGDIPEGYSVSREKKERFSLILESASTNQTSMYLCASSFGESPGRGETQYFGPGTRLLVL.

J is TRBJ2-5 and V is TRBV19, with D possibly matching TRBD2 (6 bases). The CDR3 sequence is 14 residues long. With 7 bases removed from V and 2 bases from J, the gap between germline ends came to 14 bases. The V gene's germline CDR1 is LNHDA and CDR2 SQIVND (reference sequence). DNA of the CDR3: TGTGCCAGTAATGGCGGGGCAGGACAAGAGACCCAGTACTTC. Translated: CASNGGAGQETQYF.

The rearrangement uses TRBV14 and TRBJ2-7, with D tentatively TRBD2 (5 bases). The germline V and J ends were trimmed by 4 bases and 6 bases, with 19 bases remaining between them. CDR3 length equals 15 residues. Germline V gene lookup returns CDR1 SGHDN and CDR2 FVKESK. As DNA, the CDR3 is TGTGCCAGCAGCCTGTTAAGGCTGGGAGTCTTCGAGCAGTACTTC. Translation gives CASSLLRLGVFEQYF.

V and J are TRBV4-2 and TRBJ2-7, with 7 bases lining up with TRBD2. The germline V gene encodes CDR1 LGHNA and CDR2 YNFKEQ. After removal of 0 bases from V and 3 bases from J, the junction contained 8 bases not matched to a gene. CDR3 length: 16 amino acids. The CDR3 loop is CASSQEASGISYEQYF. The CDR3 region has the DNA TGTGCCAGCAGCCAAGAGGCCAGCGGGATAAGCTACGAGCAGTACTTC.

The CDR3 region is CASSLGGARPYYEQYF. The CDR3 nucleotides are TGTGCCAGCAGTTTAGGTGGGGCGCGGCCTTACTACGAGCAGTACTTC. The chain has TRBV28 and TRBJ2-7, with D perhaps TRBD1 (5 bases). V was trimmed by 2 bases and J by 3 bases, leaving 17 bases between them. CDR3 size: 16 residues. Germline lookup yields CDR1 MDHEN and CDR2 SYDVKM.

The V gene is TRBV5-4, the J gene TRBJ2-3; D perhaps matches TRBD1 (5 bases). The germline CDR1 and CDR2 sequences are SGHNT and YYREEE (reference sequence). Trimming cost V 1 base and J 0 bases, with 9 bases left between them. The CDR3 is made up of 15 amino acids. CDR3 coding DNA: TGTGCCAGCAGCTTGAGACAGACTAGCACAGATACGCAGTATTTT. Encoded protein: CASSLRQTSTDTQYF.

Concerning this clone itself: The same CDR3 also results from other DNA sequences found in this sample. CDR3 sequence reads: CASSLDREYGYTF. DNA for the CDR3: TGCGCCAGCAGCTTGGACAGGGAGTATGGCTACACCTTC. The rearrangement uses TRBV5-1 and TRBJ1-2; D is possibly TRBD1 (6 bases). The germline CDR1 and CDR2 sequences are SGHRS and YFSETQ. The CDR3 runs to 13 residues. Trimming removed 0 bases at V and 5 bases at J, with 8 bases between.

The chain recombines TRBV6-5 with TRBJ1-3; D remains ambiguous. Germline CDR1 and CDR2: MNHEY and SVGAGI. The V end lost 6 bases, the J end lost 1 base, and 13 bases lay between the germline ends. The CDR3 is 15 residues long. CDR3 in amino acids: CASSRYLGSGNTIYF. In DNA form, the CDR3 reads TGTGCCAGCAGCCGCTATCTAGGATCTGGAAACACCATATATTTT.

The CDR3 sequence: CASTLIAGGSYNEQFF. The DNA for the CDR3 is TGTGCCAGCACTCTAATAGCGGGCGGATCCTACAATGAGCAGTTCTTC. The rearrangement uses TRBV28 and TRBJ2-1; TRBD2 matches at 7 bases. The CDR3 runs to 16 residues. Germline V gene data show CDR1 as MDHEN and CDR2 as SYDVKM. The V segment lost 7 bases and the J segment 1 base; nucleotides outside the gene matches: 10.

CDR3 in DNA: TGTGCCAGCAGCTTGGAGGGGGGAGGGTACAATGAGCAGTTCTTC. The encoded protein is CASSLEGGGYNEQFF. The genes are TRBV5-4 and TRBJ2-1; a possible D gene is TRBD2 (7 bases). This CDR3 is built from 15 residues. Germline CDR1 is SGHNT and CDR2 is YYREEE (reference sequence). V was cut by 0 bases and J by 4 bases, with 11 bases left in between.

V usage is TRBV25-1 and J usage is TRBJ2-1; possible D gene TRBD2, 6 bases. The V gene's germline CDR1 is MGHDK and CDR2 SYGVNS. V gave up 8 bases and J gave up 7 bases, with 12 bases separating them. CDR3 length: 12 amino acids. CDR3 residues: CASVGLYNEQFF. The DNA of the CDR3 is TGTGCCAGCGTGGGACTGTATAATGAGCAGTTCTTC.

This chain uses TRBV5-4 with TRBJ2-7, with TRBD2 as a possible D gene (5 bases). This CDR3 is built from 15 residues. Looked up from germline, CDR1 is SGHNT and CDR2 is YYREEE (reference sequence). V was clipped by 4 bases and J by 0 bases, with 14 bases between them. The CDR3 sequence: CASSVGMTSSYEQYF. CDR3 coding DNA: TGTGCCAGCAGCGTCGGGATGACTTCCTCCTACGAGCAGTACTTC.

The CDR3 DNA reads TGCGCCAGCAGCCAAGGGCCAGGCAGGGTTGAAGCTTTCTTT. This sequence encodes CASSQGPGRVEAFF. The rearrangement joins TRBV4-3 to TRBJ1-1, with D perhaps matching TRBD1 (5 bases). CDR3 length equals 14 residues. V shed 1 base and J shed 7 bases, with 13 bases lying between them. Looked up from germline, CDR1 is LGHNA and CDR2 is YSLEER.

This clone was detected a few times. The chain couples TRBV6-6 to TRBJ2-2, with D hard to call. The germline V gene has CDR1 MNHNY and CDR2 SVGAGI (reference sequence). The CDR3 runs to 12 residues. Trimming took 10 bases from V and 0 from J, leaving 6 bases between them. The CDR3 region has the DNA TGTGCCAACGGTCCGAACACCGGGGAGCTGTTTTTT. Translation gives CANGPNTGELFF.

The chain's CDR3 is CASRPGPGYEQYF. CDR3 nucleotide sequence: TGCGCCAGCAGGCCCGGACCGGGATACGAGCAGTACTTC. The chain links TRBV5-1 to TRBJ2-7; D may be TRBD2 (5 bases). V was cut by 5 bases and J by 4 bases, with 13 bases left in between. CDR3 length: 13 amino acids. The germline V gene encodes CDR1 SGHRS and CDR2 YFSETQ.

This rearrangement joins TRBV18 to TRBJ2-5; no reliable D call. The CDR3 spans 11 residues. The V end was cut by 6 bases, the J end by 3 bases, with 5 bases between. CDR1 is KGHSH and CDR2 is LQKENI in the germline V gene. This CDR3 is CASSQEETQYF. The CDR3 nucleotides are TGTGCCAGCTCCCAGGAAGAGACCCAGTACTTC.

V is TRBV13 and J is TRBJ1-1; D gene unclear. Germline CDR1 is PRHDT and CDR2 is FYEKMQ (reference sequence). This CDR3 spans 14 amino acids. With 4 bases removed from V and 4 bases from J, the gap between germline ends came to 13 bases. The CDR3 DNA is TGTGCCAGCAGCTCGGGCGGGTGGGCCACTGAAGCTTTCTTT. Amino acids: CASSSGGWATEAFF.

CDR3 sequence: CASSPGSYSPEQYF. CDR3 DNA sequence: TGTGCCAGCAGTCCCGGGTCCTACTCACCAGAGCAGTACTTC. J is TRBJ2-7 and V is TRBV6-5; no reliable D call. Germline-derived CDR1 and CDR2 are MNHEY and SVGAGI. The CDR3 is 14 amino acids. Trimming took off 5 bases at V and 7 bases at J, with 18 bases between the two ends.

Here the CDR3 reads CSASRQVEAFF. In DNA, the CDR3 is TGCAGTGCTAGCAGACAGGTTGAAGCTTTCTTT. V usage is TRBV20-1 and J usage is TRBJ1-1; D may be TRBD1 (6 bases). The CDR3 length is 11 residues. Germline values: CDR1 DFQATT, CDR2 SNEGSKA (reference sequence). V was pared by 3 bases and J by 7 bases, with 9 bases between.

CDR3 bases: TGTGCCAGCAGCGTAACACTAGCGCCCGGTGAGCAGTTCTTC. Protein: CASSVTLAPGEQFF. V gene TRBV7-2 combines with J gene TRBJ2-1; 7 positions agree with TRBD2. The CDR3 runs to 14 residues. Germline-derived CDR1 and CDR2 are SGHTA and FQGNSA. V was pared by 5 bases and J by 9 bases, with 10 bases of the junction left unmatched.

Only one count was recorded for this clone. V and J are TRBV19 and TRBJ2-2; 10 nucleotides align to TRBD2. Germline CDR1 LNHDA, CDR2 SQIVND (reference sequence). Trimming took 4 bases from V and 0 from J; bases not matched to a gene: 14. CDR3 size: 20 residues. The CDR3 here is CASSRTFGTSATSNTGELFF. CDR3 bases: TGTGCCAGTAGTAGGACCTTCGGGACTAGCGCTACTTCGAACACCGGGGAGCTGTTTTTT.

The CDR3 region has the DNA TGTGCCAGCTCCCGGGGAGGACAGGGGAATAACTATGGCTACACCTTC. This sequence encodes CASSRGGQGNNYGYTF. The rearrangement links TRBV5-6 to TRBJ1-2; 9 bases are a match to TRBD1. This CDR3 spans 16 amino acids. Germline V gene lookup returns CDR1 SGHDT and CDR2 YYEEEE. With 7 bases clipped from V and 1 base from J, the junction kept 11 bases outside the gene matches.

V and J are TRBV28 and TRBJ2-1, with TRBD1 matching 8 bases. From germline, CDR1 is MDHEN and CDR2 SYDVKM. The ends lost 6 bases at V and 3 bases at J; junction bases unmatched: 10. This CDR3 is 16 amino acids long. The CDR3 here is CASSLLDRGSYNEQFF. CDR3 DNA sequence: TGTGCCAGCAGCCTCCTAGACAGGGGAAGCTACAATGAGCAGTTCTTC.

The chain couples TRBV5-1 to TRBJ2-3; D unresolved. The CDR3 covers 17 residues. Germline-derived CDR1 and CDR2 are SGHRS and YFSETQ. V was shortened by 2 bases and J by 2 bases, with 18 bases between the two germline ends. The CDR3 is CASSFPPGSHPTDTQYF. CDR3 coding DNA: TGCGCCAGCAGCTTCCCCCCGGGTAGCCACCCCACAGATACGCAGTATTTT.

The chain is built from TRBV2 and TRBJ2-2; 8 bases agree with TRBD1. The junction had 4 bases not matched to a gene; V was cut back by 3 bases and J by 7 bases. The CDR3 covers 14 residues. The germline gives CDR1 SNHLY, CDR2 FYNNEI. The CDR3 nucleotides are TGTGCCAGCAGTGATGACAGGGGTGACGGGGAGCTGTTTTTT. This encodes CASSDDRGDGELFF.

The genes are TRBV27 and TRBJ2-1; the D is unclear. V was clipped by 8 bases and J by 6 bases, with 14 bases between them. CDR1 MNHEY and CDR2 SMNVEV come from the germline V gene (reference sequence). This CDR3 has 13 amino acids. The CDR3: CASGTPGRNEQFF. CDR3 DNA: TGTGCCAGCGGTACGCCAGGTCGCAATGAGCAGTTCTTC.